Listed below are T cell receptor beta chains from one sample, sequenced in a study of Graves' ophthalmopathy and Graves' hyperthyroidism. TCRdb passed the multiplex PCR reads through MiXCR, listing each CDR3 protein once. This sample has over a million distinct CDR3 sequences; 35% to 40% occur once, and the top ten carry over 8.5%. The sample consisted of peripheral blood or thyroid tissue (not recorded which). These receptors all come from an adult man with Graves' hyperthyroidism. CDR3s include the opening cysteine and the closing phenylalanine or tryptophan. D genes are given only for firm matches. Size values are once, few and many counts, or a class for expanded clones, and some rows have none.

clone_size,j_call,v_call,d_call,cdr3_aa,cdr3_nt
-,TRBJ2-1,TRBV25-1,TRBD2,CASSEGTSGYNEQFF,TGTGCCAGCAGCGAAGGGACTAGCGGGTACAATGAGCAGTTCTTC
-,TRBJ1-4,TRBV29-1,TRBD1,CSVESGTGNEKLFF,TGCAGCGTTGAATCGGGGACAGGGAATGAAAAACTGTTTTTT
-,TRBJ2-7,TRBV2,-,CASRAGTSIYEQYF,TGTGCCAGCAGAGCAGGGACAAGCATCTACGAGCAGTACTTC
many,TRBJ2-5,TRBV29-1,TRBD2,CSVDPAGVETQYF,TGCAGCGTTGATCCAGCGGGGGTGGAGACCCAGTACTTC
-,TRBJ1-6,TRBV29-1,TRBD1,CSVGGGEGNSPLHF,TGCAGCGTTGGAGGGGGCGAGGGGAATTCACCCCTCCACTTT
many,TRBJ2-6,TRBV7-8,TRBD1,CASSFRGLGGANVLTF,TGTGCCAGCAGCTTCAGGGGGCTAGGTGGGGCCAACGTCCTGACTTTC
-,TRBJ2-2,TRBV14,-,CASSQELQPPIFSGELFF,TGTGCCAGCAGCCAAGAGTTACAGCCGCCAATTTTCAGCGGGGAGCTGTTTTTT
few,TRBJ1-5,TRBV6-6,-,CASSYNNDQPQHF,TGTGCCAGCAGTTACAACAACGATCAGCCCCAGCATTTT
many,TRBJ1-1,TRBV10-2,-,CASSESLGQQRNTEAFF,TGCGCCAGCAGTGAGTCGCTGGGACAACAAAGGAACACTGAAGCTTTCTTT
once,TRBJ1-6,TRBV7-2,-,CASSLNPSGDSPLHF,TGTGCCAGCAGTTTAAATCCGAGTGGGGATTCACCCCTCCACTTT
many,TRBJ2-6,TRBV5-8,TRBD1,CASFEQGPGANVLTF,TGTGCCAGCTTCGAACAGGGGCCCGGGGCCAACGTCCTGACTTTC
many,TRBJ1-5,TRBV12-3/TRBV12-4,TRBD1,CASSLDGTGTQPQHF,TGTGCCAGCAGTTTGGACGGGACAGGGACGCAGCCCCAGCATTTT
-,TRBJ2-5,TRBV2,-,CASSGYPGRRVEETQYF,TGTGCCAGCAGTGGGTACCCAGGACGGAGGGTAGAGGAGACCCAGTACTTC
many,TRBJ2-7,TRBV20-1,TRBD1,CSARIPGTGTYEQYF,TGCAGTGCTAGGATTCCCGGGACAGGGACCTACGAGCAGTACTTC
few,TRBJ1-1,TRBV7-9,TRBD1,CASSLGMTGGYTEAFF,TGTGCCAGCAGCTTAGGGATGACAGGGGGGTACACTGAAGCTTTCTTT
-,TRBJ2-5,TRBV6-6,-,CASSYSIQVTQYF,TGTGCCAGCAGTTACTCGATACAGGTGACCCAGTACTTC
-,TRBJ2-7,TRBV5-1,-,CASSLYICSASLLASEQYF,-
many,TRBJ1-1,TRBV7-9,-,CASSPVLLNTEAFF,TGTGCCAGCAGCCCGGTGCTCCTGAACACTGAAGCTTTCTTT
few,TRBJ2-2,TRBV10-3,-,CAISDTPLDSPGELFF,TGTGCCATCAGTGACACTCCCTTAGATTCCCCCGGGGAGCTGTTTTTT
-,TRBJ1-2,TRBV9,-,CASSVAVTGWGDGYTF,TGTGCCAGCAGCGTAGCGGTAACAGGATGGGGGGATGGCTACACCTTC
-,TRBJ2-3,TRBV5-1,TRBD1,CASRLGQGENTDTQYF,TGCGCCAGCAGGTTGGGACAGGGGGAGAACACAGATACGCAGTATTTT
many,TRBJ2-7,TRBV11-2,-,CASSLTQGRYEQYF,TGTGCCAGCAGCTTAACGCAAGGACGCTACGAGCAGTACTTC
few,TRBJ2-2,TRBV7-9,-,CASSLFRDSPGELFF,TGTGCCAGCAGCCTCTTCCGAGATTCCCCCGGGGAGCTGTTTTTT
many,TRBJ1-4,TRBV10-3,TRBD1,CAIAAQGGTNEKLFF,TGTGCCATCGCCGCACAGGGGGGGACTAATGAAAAACTGTTTTTT
few,TRBJ1-6,TRBV10-1,-,CANNSPLHF,TGCGCCAATAATTCACCCCTCCACTTT
few,TRBJ1-4,TRBV12-3/TRBV12-4,-,CASSLSGVGEKLFF,TGTGCCAGCAGTTTGTCCGGCGTGGGGGAAAAACTGTTTTTT
many,TRBJ2-5,TRBV14,-,CASSHTRETQYF,TGTGCCAGCAGCCACACCCGGGAGACCCAGTACTTC
-,TRBJ2-7,TRBV5-6,-,CASRKGGYEQYF,TGTGCCAGCAGAAAAGGGGGCTACGAGCAGTACTTC
many,TRBJ2-7,TRBV11-2,-,CASSLSSRGPYEQYF,TGTGCCAGCAGCTTATCCTCGCGGGGTCCCTACGAGCAGTACTTC
many,TRBJ2-6,TRBV20-1,-,CSARDHGRVGSGANVLTF,TGCAGTGCTAGAGATCATGGTAGGGTCGGTTCTGGGGCCAACGTCCTGACTTTC
many,TRBJ2-2,TRBV9,-,CASSVVPAARTTGELFF,TGTGCCAGCAGCGTAGTCCCTGCTGCCCGGACCACCGGGGAGCTGTTTTTT
many,TRBJ2-7,TRBV7-2,-,CASSALASSSYEQYF,TGTGCCAGCAGCGCTCTTGCGTCTAGCTCCTACGAGCAGTACTTC
once,TRBJ2-5,TRBV19,TRBD1,CASSVAPGQGAETQYF,TGTGCCAGCAGCGTAGCTCCGGGACAGGGAGCGGAGACCCAGTACTTC
many,TRBJ1-6,TRBV2,-,CASREQSSYNSPLHF,TGTGCCAGCAGAGAACAGAGCTCCTATAATTCACCCCTCCACTTT
-,TRBJ1-1,TRBV5-1,-,CASSFASNTEAFF,TGCGCCAGCAGCTTTGCATCGAACACTGAAGCTTTCTTT
-,TRBJ1-5,TRBV2,-,CASSSGDIKHF,TGTGCCAGCAGTTCCGGAGATATCAAGCATTTT
many,TRBJ2-7,TRBV7-9,-,CASGRDSNYEQYF,TGTGCCAGCGGGAGGGACAGCAACTACGAGCAGTACTTC
-,TRBJ1-2,TRBV7-2,TRBD1,CASTLDRGEYGYTF,TGTGCCAGCACCCTAGACAGGGGAGAGTATGGCTACACCTTC
few,TRBJ2-7,TRBV4-1,TRBD2,CASSQILAGIDEQYF,TGCGCCAGCAGCCAGATACTAGCGGGGATCGACGAGCAGTACTTC
few,TRBJ1-2,TRBV10-3,-,CAIRRDIAPGYTF,TGTGCCATACGACGGGACATCGCACCCGGCTACACCTTC
many,TRBJ1-1,TRBV20-1,-,CSVDFWPEAFF,TGCAGTGTTGATTTTTGGCCCGAAGCTTTCTTT
-,TRBJ2-2,TRBV28,TRBD1,CASSLRDRGLSGELFF,TGTGCCAGCAGTCTCCGGGACAGGGGGCTGTCCGGGGAGCTGTTTTTT
once,TRBJ2-5,TRBV19,TRBD2,CASSLSPGGLAETQYF,TGTGCCAGTAGTCTGTCGCCCGGCGGACTAGCGGAGACCCAGTACTTC
-,TRBJ2-7,TRBV7-7,-,CASSSTAGTGGYEQYF,TGTGCCAGCAGCTCAACAGCCGGGACTGGGGGCTACGAGCAGTACTTC
many,TRBJ2-7,TRBV29-1,TRBD2,CSVSGTTQGYEQYF,TGCAGCGTGAGCGGGACCACCCAAGGCTACGAGCAGTACTTC
-,TRBJ2-6,TRBV29-1,-,CSVGPAGANVLTF,TGCAGCGTGGGCCCTGCGGGAGCCAACGTCCTGACTTTC
many,TRBJ2-7,TRBV6-5,-,CASSYGPYEQYF,TGTGCCAGCAGTTACGGTCCCTACGAGCAGTACTTC
many,TRBJ1-2,TRBV7-2,-,CASSLKPGTGYTF,TGTGCCAGCAGCCTAAAGCCCGGCACAGGCTACACCTTC
-,TRBJ2-5,TRBV6-1,-,CASSDPIQTQYF,TGTGCCAGCAGTGACCCTATACAGACCCAGTACTTC
few,TRBJ1-1,TRBV29-1,-,CSVSAQNTEAFF,TGCAGCGTCTCAGCTCAGAACACTGAAGCTTTCTTT
many,TRBJ1-2,TRBV4-1,-,CASSPTGTPQGSYGYTF,TGCGCCAGCAGCCCCACCGGAACTCCCCAGGGTAGCTATGGCTACACCTTC
few,TRBJ2-3,TRBV5-1,-,CASSFRGPSTDTQYF,TGCGCCAGCAGCTTTCGGGGTCCGAGCACAGATACGCAGTATTTT
-,TRBJ1-3,TRBV25-1,-,CASSVISGDAGNTIYF,TGTGCCAGCAGTGTCATTTCAGGGGACGCTGGAAACACCATATATTTT